This T cell receptor (beta chain) comes out of a study of blood T cell repertoires in COVID-19. Study background: Sources were T cells, B-cell-depleted T cells, or PBMCs; the material itself was cDNA or gDNA.

Per the germline V gene, CDR1 is WNHNN and CDR2 is SYGVQD (reference sequence). Germline trimming cut 0 bases from V and 6 bases from J; bases unmatched to any gene: 3. The CDR3 has 14 residues. This clone was counted only a few times. The protocol was immunoSEQ multiplex PCR, while the TCRdb copy is restricted to in-frame clones and leaves out a portion. The table lists a few hundred thousand clones, more than 85% of them singletons. The receptor's source is a woman under 40 who had recovered from COVID-19. V is TRBV10-1 and J is TRBJ1-1; 8 bases agree with TRBD1. Material: PBMCs or T cells enriched from blood (not recorded which). The CDR3 spells CASSESTGVAEAFF. The CDR3, as DNA: TGCGCCAGCAGTGAGTCGACAGGGGTTGCTGAAGCTTTCTTT.